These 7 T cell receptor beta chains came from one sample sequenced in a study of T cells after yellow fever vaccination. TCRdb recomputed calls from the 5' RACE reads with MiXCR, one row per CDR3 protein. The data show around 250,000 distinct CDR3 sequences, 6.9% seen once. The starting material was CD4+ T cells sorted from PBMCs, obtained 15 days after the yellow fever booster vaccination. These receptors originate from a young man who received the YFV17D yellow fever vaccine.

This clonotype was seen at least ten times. In DNA, the CDR3 is TGCAGTGCTAGGGTCAGGTACAACACTGAAGCTTTCTTT. Amino acid sequence: CSARVRYNTEAFF. The chain carries TRBV20-1 and TRBJ1-1, with D uncertain. The CDR3 loop spans 13 amino acids. Per germline, CDR1 DFQATT and CDR2 SNEGSKA (reference sequence). The V gene lost 3 bases and the J gene lost 2 bases, with 10 bases spanning the gap.

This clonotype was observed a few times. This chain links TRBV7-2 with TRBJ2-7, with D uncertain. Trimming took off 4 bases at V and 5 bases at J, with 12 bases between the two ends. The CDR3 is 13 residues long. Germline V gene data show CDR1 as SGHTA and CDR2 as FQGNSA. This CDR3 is CASSSSGWDEQYF. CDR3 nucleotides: TGTGCCAGCAGCTCGTCCGGTTGGGACGAGCAGTACTTC.

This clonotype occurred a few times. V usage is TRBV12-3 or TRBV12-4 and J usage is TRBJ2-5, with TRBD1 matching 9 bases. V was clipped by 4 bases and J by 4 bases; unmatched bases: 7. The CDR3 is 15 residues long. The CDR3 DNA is TGTGCCAGCAGTTCACAGGGGGCGCGCTTAGAGACCCAGTACTTC. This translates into CASSSQGARLETQYF.

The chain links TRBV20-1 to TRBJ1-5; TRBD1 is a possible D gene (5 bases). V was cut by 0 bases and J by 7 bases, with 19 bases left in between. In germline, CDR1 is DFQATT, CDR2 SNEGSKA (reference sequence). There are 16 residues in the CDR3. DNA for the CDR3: TGCAGTGCTAGAGATGGCGCGGGGACGTCCGGGCAGCCCCAGCATTTT. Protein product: CSARDGAGTSGQPQHF.

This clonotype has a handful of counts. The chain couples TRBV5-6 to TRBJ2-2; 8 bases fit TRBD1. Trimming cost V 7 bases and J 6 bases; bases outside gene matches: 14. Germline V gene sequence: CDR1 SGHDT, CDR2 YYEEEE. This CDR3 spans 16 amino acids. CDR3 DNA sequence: TGTGCCAGCTGGACAGGGAAAGGGGGGATGGCCGGGGAGCTGTTTTTT. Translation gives CASWTGKGGMAGELFF.

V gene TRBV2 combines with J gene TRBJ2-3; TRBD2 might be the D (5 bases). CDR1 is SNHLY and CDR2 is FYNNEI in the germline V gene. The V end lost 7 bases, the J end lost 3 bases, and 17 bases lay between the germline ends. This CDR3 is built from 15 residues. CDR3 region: CASTLSESETDTQYF. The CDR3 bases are TGTGCCAGCACCCTTAGCGAGAGCGAGACAGATACGCAGTATTTT.

The DNA of the CDR3 is TGTGCCAGCAGCCCGACTAGCGGGATGACAGATACGCAGTATTTT. Encoded protein: CASSPTSGMTDTQYF. The chain has TRBV4-2 and TRBJ2-3, with 11 bases aligning to TRBD2. CDR3 length equals 15 residues. With 4 bases clipped from V and 3 bases from J, the junction kept 3 bases outside the gene matches. Germline assignment: CDR1 LGHNA and CDR2 YNFKEQ.